The source of this T cell receptor beta chain is a study of regulatory T cells in long-lasting Graves disease. For the study at large: To qualify as persistent, Graves' disease required over 5 years of antithyroid drugs with positive TSH receptor antibodies. The study, taken as a whole, reports: More public clonotypes were shared by persistent patients (around 2,800) than by new patients (under 1,000). With persistent disease, TRBV28, TRBJ1-2 and TRBJ2-5 were the favored segments.

This clonotype was detected many times. The antigen remains unidentified. The time point is: persistent/refractory GD, antithyroid drugs over 5 years with positive TRAb. PBMC RNA served as the TCR library source. One endocrinology department in Xi'an, China, was where patients came from. Sequencing libraries for TCR beta were prepared with iRepertoire HTBI primers and Arm-PCR of CDR3 regions. TCRdb reprocessed the multiplex PCR reads with MiXCR, giving one entry per CDR3 protein. The data contain 400,000 to 450,000 distinct CDR3 sequences, around 22% of them seen just once; the ten biggest clones take up about 27%. V was clipped by 2 bases and J by 6 bases; unmatched bases: 10. This CDR3 is built from 16 residues. CDR1 and CDR2 from the germline V gene are MNHEY and SVGEGT.

The source of this sequence is a female donor with Graves disease. The material was peripheral blood mononuclear cells (PBMCs), obtained when the disease was refractory, from a patient treated with antithyroid drugs. The genes are TRBV6-2 or TRBV6-3 and TRBJ1-5, with 7 nucleotides matching TRBD1. CDR3 coding DNA: TGTGCCAGCAGTTACACGGCGACAGGGTCGTTTCAGCCCCAGCATTTT. Protein sequence: CASSYTATGSFQPQHF.